These 10 T cell receptor beta chains originate from one sample sequenced in a study of T cell repertoires in cytomegalovirus infection. These receptors have no known antigen. TCRdb reprocessed the reads via MiXCR and lists one record per CDR3 protein. This sample yields approximately 280,000 distinct CDR3 sequences, of which approximately 22% are seen a single time; about 21% belongs to the top ten. The material sequenced was cultured PBMCs, taken from culture after CMV antigen stimulation. Receptors were obtained from a human donor in good health (CMV status not recorded). Some clones in this sample may be carry-over from other donors' samples.

The chain carries TRBV12-3 or TRBV12-4 and TRBJ2-1; D is undetermined. Trimming took off 3 bases at V and 7 bases at J, with 13 bases between the two ends. The length of the CDR3 is 14 residues. CDR3 protein: CASSLFLGRNEQFF. The CDR3 DNA reads as TGTGCCAGCAGTTTGTTTCTAGGTCGGAATGAGCAGTTCTTC.

J is TRBJ2-7 and V is TRBV7-2; 8 nucleotides match TRBD1. The V gene's germline CDR1 is SGHTA and CDR2 FQGNSA. This CDR3 spans 15 amino acids. Trimming took 4 bases from V and 4 from J; bases not matched to a gene: 9. The CDR3: CASSSYGQGLYEQYF. DNA for the CDR3: TGTGCCAGCAGCTCTTACGGACAGGGTTTATACGAGCAGTACTTC.

This clonotype was seen ten or more times. The rearrangement uses TRBV7-2 and TRBJ1-1; D not resolved. V shed 4 bases and J shed 0 bases, with 9 bases lying between them. The CDR3 has 14 amino acids. Germline CDR1 reads SGHTA; CDR2 reads FQGNSA. CDR3 DNA: TGTGCCAGCAGCTCCGACCACATGAACACTGAAGCTTTCTTT. This translates into CASSSDHMNTEAFF. Supplemented by reference TRBV7-2 and TRBJ1-1, the full variable domain reads GAGVSQSPSNKVTEKGKDVELRCDPISGHTALYWYRQSLGQGLEFLIYFQGNSAPDKSGLPSDRFSAERTGGSVSTLTIQRTQQEDSAVYLCASSSDHMNTEAFFGQGTRLTVV.

Many counts were recorded for this clonotype. This chain joins TRBV7-9 and TRBJ2-1; 13 bases are shared with TRBD2. CDR1 is SEHNR and CDR2 is FQNEAQ in the germline V gene (reference sequence). After removal of 5 bases from V and 9 bases from J, the junction contained 7 bases not matched to a gene. The CDR3 sequence is 15 residues long. The CDR3 here is CASSKGLAGSGEQFF. The DNA of the CDR3 is TGTGCCAGCAGCAAGGGACTAGCGGGATCCGGTGAGCAGTTCTTC. Full variable domain (rest looked up from reference TRBV7-9 and TRBJ2-1): DTGVSQNPRHKITKRGQNVTFRCDPISEHNRLYWYRQTLGQGPEFLTYFQNEAQLEKSRLLSDRFSAERPKGSFSTLEIQRTEQGDSAMYLCASSKGLAGSGEQFFGPGTRLTVL.

This clonotype was seen many times. J is TRBJ2-3 and V is TRBV7-2; maybe TRBD2 (5 bases). Trimming took 5 bases from V and 1 from J, leaving 16 bases between them. The CDR3 length is 16 residues. Germline CDR1 is SGHTA and CDR2 is FQGNSA. CDR3 region: CASSMTQRRRTDTQYF. The CDR3 DNA reads as TGTGCCAGCAGCATGACTCAGCGGAGACGCACAGATACGCAGTATTTT.

The rearrangement links TRBV27 to TRBJ2-1; 7 bases align to TRBD2. The CDR3 length is 15 residues. V shed 3 bases and J 4 bases; nucleotides not matched to a gene: 6. CDR1 and CDR2 from the germline V gene are MNHEY and SMNVEV (reference sequence). The DNA of the CDR3 is TGTGCCAGCAGTTTGACTAGCAATGGGTACAATGAGCAGTTCTTC. It translates to CASSLTSNGYNEQFF.

This clonotype has at least ten counts. The chain uses TRBV7-2 and TRBJ2-1, with 8 bases lining up with TRBD2. This CDR3 spans 15 amino acids. The germline CDR1 and CDR2 sequences are SGHTA and FQGNSA. After removal of 6 bases from V and 7 bases from J, the junction contained 11 bases not matched to a gene. The CDR3 DNA is TGTGCCAGCAGTCTCGACCGCGGGAGGAATAATGAGCAGTTCTTC. It codes for CASSLDRGRNNEQFF. The full variable domain, its missing parts supplied by reference TRBV7-2 and TRBJ2-1, is GAGVSQSPSNKVTEKGKDVELRCDPISGHTALYWYRQSLGQGLEFLIYFQGNSAPDKSGLPSDRFSAERTGGSVSTLTIQRTQQEDSAVYLCASSLDRGRNNEQFFGPGTRLTVL.

This clonotype was found a few times. This rearrangement joins TRBV9 to TRBJ2-1, with 12 bases aligning to TRBD2. The CDR3 totals 15 residues. V lost 3 bases, J lost 2 bases, and 0 bases stayed unmatched. CDR1 and CDR2 from the germline V gene are SGDLS and YYNGEE. This CDR3 reads CASSGTSGTYNEQFF. In DNA, the CDR3 is TGTGCCAGCAGCGGGACTAGCGGGACCTACAATGAGCAGTTCTTC.

The chain carries TRBV5-1 and TRBJ1-5; D uncertain. CDR3 length: 14 residues. CDR1 is SGHRS, CDR2 YFSETQ, per germline. V lost 3 bases, J lost 5 bases, and 12 bases lay in between. In nucleotides, the CDR3 is TGCGCCAGCAGCTCCGGGCCGGGAGATCAGCCCCAGCATTTT. This sequence encodes CASSSGPGDQPQHF.

This clonotype was found a few times. The chain recombines TRBV6-2 or TRBV6-3 with TRBJ2-1; weak D call: TRBD2 (7 bases). The V gene's germline CDR1 is MNHEY and CDR2 SVGEGT. The V end lost 10 bases, the J end lost 5 bases, and 15 bases lay between the germline ends. This CDR3 region has 13 residues. CDR3: CATRGGGNNEQFF. The CDR3 region has the DNA TGTGCCACCCGGGGAGGGGGTAACAATGAGCAGTTCTTC.